This record covers a single T cell receptor (beta chain). During active infection, Seattle patients enrolled and were then monitored through disease. This entry belongs to a study of blood T cell repertoires in COVID-19. Per germline, CDR1 LNHDA and CDR2 SQIVND (reference sequence). The CDR3 length is 13 residues. Trimming stripped 5 bases from V and 7 bases from J, with 11 bases between. Sequencing was performed with immunoSEQ multiplex PCR; in TCRdb, only in-frame clones are kept and a portion is missing. Among over 150,000 clones, around 81% were seen once, and the ten largest hold approximately 8.1%.

Sequencing input: peripheral blood. The sequence was obtained from a woman aged 80 or over with COVID-19, enrolled during active disease. The J gene is TRBJ1-4, the V gene TRBV19; unclear D gene. The chain's CDR3 is CASSSAFGEKLFF. In DNA form, the CDR3 reads TGTGCCAGTAGTTCCGCTTTCGGTGAAAAACTGTTTTTT.